A selection of T cell receptor beta chains follows, all from one sample in a study of blood T cell repertoires in COVID-19. Assay used: immunoSEQ multiplex PCR; TCRdb lists only in-frame clones, some missing. The sample lists more than 130,000 clones, 84% occurring once. The sample comprised peripheral blood. The receptors were gathered from an elderly woman in a cohort sampled during active or convalescent COVID-19. Both conserved end residues are part of each CDR3. A D gene is named only where the DNA matches it firmly. Clone size is shown for a subset of rows, as once, few, many or a class of expanded clone.

clone_size,j_call,d_call,v_call,cdr3_nt,cdr3_aa
.,TRBJ2-1,TRBD1,TRBV5-4,TGTGCCAGCAGCAGGGGGCAATATGATGAGCAGTTCTTC,CASSRGQYDEQFF
.,TRBJ1-3,.,TRBV13,TGTGCCAGCAGCGGCGGGTTTGGAAACACCATATATTTT,CASSGGFGNTIYF
.,TRBJ1-1,.,TRBV4-2,TGTGCCAGCAGCCAAGTAATCTATCAGGGTAATGGTGAAGCTTTCTTT,CASSQVIYQGNGEAFF
.,TRBJ1-2,.,TRBV9,TGTGCCAGCAGGGAGACTTCAGGGAATGGCTACACCTTC,CASRETSGNGYTF
.,TRBJ1-2,.,TRBV6-1,TGTGCCAGCAGCCGACAGGAGCTCTATGGCTACACCTTC,CASSRQELYGYTF
.,TRBJ1-1,TRBD1,TRBV5-1,TGCGCCAGCAGCTGGATGGACAGGGAGAACACTGAAGCTTTCTTT,CASSWMDRENTEAFF
.,TRBJ1-6,.,TRBV14,TGTGCCAGCAGCCCACTCCCGGGGTTACCCCTCCACTTT,CASSPLPGLPLHF
.,TRBJ1-3,.,TRBV28,TGTGCCAGCAGTGCCTCCAGCTCTGGAAACACCATATATTTT,CASSASSSGNTIYF
.,TRBJ2-3,TRBD2,TRBV5-6,TGTGCCAGCATCAGAGGTAGCGGGGGAGGCGGGACGCAGTATTTT,CASIRGSGGGGTQYF
.,TRBJ2-5,.,TRBV2,TGTGCCAGCAGTCAGGGTTTATTAGAGACCCAGTACTTC,CASSQGLLETQYF
.,TRBJ1-2,.,TRBV6-1,TGTGCCAGCAGTGAACGGCCACGGGGGGGCCCCCACTATGGCTACACCTTC,CASSERPRGGPHYGYTF
.,TRBJ1-1,.,TRBV30,TGTGCCTGGAGAGGGCAGGGCGGGAGTCAGGCTTTCTTT,CAWRGQGGSQAFF
.,TRBJ1-2,.,TRBV27,TGTGCCAGCAGTCCTACCGGGACTGACAACTATGGCTACACCTTC,CASSPTGTDNYGYTF
.,TRBJ1-4,TRBD1,TRBV7-2,TGTGCCAGCAGCTCGAGAGACAGGGATGGTGAAAAACTGTTTTTT,CASSSRDRDGEKLFF
.,TRBJ2-4,.,TRBV7-8,TGTGCCAGCAGCTTTTATGTACGGGAGCTAGCCAAAAACATTCAGTACTTC,CASSFYVRELAKNIQYF
.,TRBJ2-3,.,TRBV19,TGTGCCAGTAGTATAGCGGTATCAGATACGCAGTATTTT,CASSIAVSDTQYF
.,TRBJ1-4,.,TRBV4-1,TGCGCCAGCAGCCAAGAAGTTGGGACAAGCCGGGAAAAACTGTTTTTT,CASSQEVGTSREKLFF
.,TRBJ2-2,.,TRBV28,TGTGCCAGCAGTTTACTCGGTCTCCCGAACACCGGGGAGCTGTTTTTT,CASSLLGLPNTGELFF
.,TRBJ1-2,TRBD1,TRBV9,TGTGCCAGCAGCACCCGTGGGACAGGGGAGGGGTATGGCTACACCTTC,CASSTRGTGEGYGYTF
.,TRBJ2-5,TRBD2,TRBV5-1,TGCGCCAGCAGCCCGGGACTAGTGATAGGAGAGACCCAGTACTTC,CASSPGLVIGETQYF
.,TRBJ1-4,TRBD1,TRBV7-7,TGTGCTAGCAGCTTCGCCGGGACAGACACAACTAATGAAAAACTGTTTTTT,CASSFAGTDTTNEKLFF
.,TRBJ1-2,.,TRBV5-1,TGCGCCAGCAGCGCCCGTCAGGGGATCGGTGGCTACACCTTC,CASSARQGIGGYTF
.,TRBJ1-4,.,TRBV6-1,TGTGCCAGCAGGGAAAGAACAGGATCAACTAATGAAAAACTGTTTTTT,CASRERTGSTNEKLFF
.,TRBJ2-1,TRBD2,TRBV29-1,TGCAGCGTTGAAACTCTAGCGGGGGGGCTCCCTGCCTCCTACAATGAGCAGTTCTTC,CSVETLAGGLPASYNEQFF
.,TRBJ1-2,.,TRBV9,TGTGCCAGCAGCGTAGCTCCGACAAGTCTCTATGGCTACACCTTC,CASSVAPTSLYGYTF
.,TRBJ2-3,TRBD1,TRBV20-1,TGCAGTGTTAGTCTCCAGGACAGGGAGCAGGATACGCAGTATTTT,CSVSLQDREQDTQYF
.,TRBJ2-1,TRBD1,TRBV7-2,TGTGCCAGCAGCTTAGAGACAGGGTTTCCCAATGAGCAGTTCTTC,CASSLETGFPNEQFF
.,TRBJ1-5,.,TRBV6-6,TGTGCCAGCAGTTTCGGGACAATGGGAGATCAGCCCCAGCATTTT,CASSFGTMGDQPQHF
.,TRBJ1-1,.,TRBV3-1/TRBV3-2,TGTGCCAGCAGCTCACAGGGAGCCAACACTGAAGCTTTCTTT,CASSSQGANTEAFF
.,TRBJ1-1,.,TRBV14,TGTGCCAGCAGCCTTTCAGGGTCTGCGGCTTTCTTT,CASSLSGSAAFF
.,TRBJ1-4,TRBD1,TRBV12-5,TGTGCTAGTGGTTTGACAGGGGGCGATGAAAAACTGTTTTTT,CASGLTGGDEKLFF
.,TRBJ2-5,TRBD1,TRBV5-1,TGCGCCAGCAGCCCCGGACAGGGGGGCCAGGGGACCCAGTACTTC,CASSPGQGGQGTQYF
.,TRBJ2-5,.,TRBV24-1,TGTGCCACCAGTGATTACGGCAGGGGGGCAGAGACCCAGTACTTC,CATSDYGRGAETQYF
once,TRBJ1-3,.,TRBV5-1,TGCGCCAGCAGCGGATCCGGACAGTACTCTGGAAACACCATATATTTT,CASSGSGQYSGNTIYF
.,TRBJ1-2,TRBD1,TRBV3-1/TRBV3-2,TGTGCCAGCAGACCAGGGACAGGGGCTTTATATGGCTACACCTTC,CASRPGTGALYGYTF
once,TRBJ2-3,TRBD2,TRBV29-1,TGCAGCTTCAAGAGCGGGGGGCGCACAGATACGCAGTATTTT,CSFKSGGRTDTQYF
.,TRBJ2-2,.,TRBV28,TGTGCCAGCAGTTTTTTTTGGACATCGAACACCGGGGAGCTGTTTTTT,CASSFFWTSNTGELFF
.,TRBJ2-2,TRBD2,TRBV7-7,TGTGCCAGCAGCTCTGGACTAGCGGCAACCGGGGAGCTGTTTTTT,CASSSGLAATGELFF
.,TRBJ2-5,TRBD2,TRBV30,TGTGCCTGGACAAGAGCCAGGACTAGCGGGGACCAAGAGACCCAGTACTTC,CAWTRARTSGDQETQYF